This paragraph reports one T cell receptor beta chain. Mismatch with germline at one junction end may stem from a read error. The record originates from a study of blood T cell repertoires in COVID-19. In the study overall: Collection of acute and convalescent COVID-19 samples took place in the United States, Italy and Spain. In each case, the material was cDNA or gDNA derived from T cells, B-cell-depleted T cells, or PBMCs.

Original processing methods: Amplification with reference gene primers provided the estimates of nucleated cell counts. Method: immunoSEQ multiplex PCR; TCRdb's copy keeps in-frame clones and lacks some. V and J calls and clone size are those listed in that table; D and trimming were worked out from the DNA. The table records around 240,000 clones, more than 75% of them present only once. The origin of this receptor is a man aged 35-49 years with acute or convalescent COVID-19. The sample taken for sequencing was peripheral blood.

The CDR3 DNA reads as TGTGCCAGCAGCCCGTTTGCGGGGCCCCAAGAGGCCCAGTACTTC. It translates to CASSPFAGPQEAQYF. The chain recombines TRBV7-2 with TRBJ2-5, with a weak D call TRBD2 (6 bases). Germline loops: CDR1 SGHTA, CDR2 FQGNSA. The CDR3 length is 15 residues.